This TCR beta chain was identified in a study of T cell responses to AZD1222 COVID-19 vaccine. Findings and caveats of the study: Most donors were white British, females outnumbered males, and clonal diversity was possibly underestimated. At study baseline, merely five or six AZD1222 recipients were seropositive.

Clones were read by immunoSEQ multiplex PCR, and TCRdb kept only the in-frame ones, dropping some. The table has some 150,000 clones, around 84% seen once; the top ten hold approximately 5%. The ends were cut back, 4 bases at V and 8 bases at J, with 15 bases in the middle. This CDR3 contains 13 residues. In germline, CDR1 is SGDLS, CDR2 YYNGEE. Turning to this clone: Its target is unknown.

Some second doses came at about 4 weeks and others at about 12 weeks; these were pooled. The starting material was peripheral blood, obtained 28 days after the second AZD1222 dose. J is TRBJ1-2 and V is TRBV9; D call uncertain. The sequence was obtained from an adult who received the AZD1222 COVID-19 vaccine. The CDR3 region has the DNA TGTGCCAGCAGCCTAGAGGAGGTACGGGGCTACACCTTC. It translates to CASSLEEVRGYTF.